This T cell receptor beta chain was sequenced for a study of post-analysis software for immune sequencing data. Study observations and caveats: Five or six TRBV segments, including TRBV5-6, TRBV5-1 and TRBV20-1, were more frequent in patients than controls.

CDR3 size: 16 residues. Trimming took 5 bases from V and 4 from J, leaving 18 bases between them. Incorporated into the TCR beta cDNA libraries were unique molecular identifiers, which served to reduce PCR and sequencing biases. TCRdb reanalysed the PCR reads using MiXCR and keeps one entry per CDR3 protein. The profile shows roughly 180,000 distinct CDR3 sequences, about 29% of them singletons. This clonotype was detected only a few times. What it binds is not known. This chain links TRBV12-3 or TRBV12-4 with TRBJ2-1, with D possibly being TRBD1 (5 bases). The sequencing sample was made of blood. The source is a girl between 10 and 17 years old with multiple sclerosis. The CDR3 spells CASSQKTGRYYNEQFF. In DNA form, the CDR3 reads TGTGCCAGCAGTCAAAAAACAGGAAGATATTACAATGAGCAGTTCTTC.